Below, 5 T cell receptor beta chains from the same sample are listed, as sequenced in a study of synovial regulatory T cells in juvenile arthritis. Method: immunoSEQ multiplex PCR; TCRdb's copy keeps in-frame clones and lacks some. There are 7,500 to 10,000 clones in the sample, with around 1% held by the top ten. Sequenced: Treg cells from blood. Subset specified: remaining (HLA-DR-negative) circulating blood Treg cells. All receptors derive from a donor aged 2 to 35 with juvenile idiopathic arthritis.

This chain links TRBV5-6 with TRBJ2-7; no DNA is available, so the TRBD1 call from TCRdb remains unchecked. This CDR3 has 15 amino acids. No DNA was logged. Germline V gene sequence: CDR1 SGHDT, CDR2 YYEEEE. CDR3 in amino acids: CASIQGGGSYGEQYF.

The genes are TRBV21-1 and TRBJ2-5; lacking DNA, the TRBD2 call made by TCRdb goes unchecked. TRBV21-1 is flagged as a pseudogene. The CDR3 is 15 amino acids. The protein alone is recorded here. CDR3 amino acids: CASSKLGLAEETQYF.

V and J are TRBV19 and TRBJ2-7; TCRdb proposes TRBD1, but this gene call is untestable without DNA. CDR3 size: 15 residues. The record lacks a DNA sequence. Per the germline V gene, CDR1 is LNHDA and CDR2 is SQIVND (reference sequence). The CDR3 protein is CASSITGDPSYEQYF.

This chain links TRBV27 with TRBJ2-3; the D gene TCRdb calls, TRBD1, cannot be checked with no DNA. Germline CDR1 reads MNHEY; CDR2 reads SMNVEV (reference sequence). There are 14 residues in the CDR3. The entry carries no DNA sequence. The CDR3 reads CASSLSRVVDTQYF.

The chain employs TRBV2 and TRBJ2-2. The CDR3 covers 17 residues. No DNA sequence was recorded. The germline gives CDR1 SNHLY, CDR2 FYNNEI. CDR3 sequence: CASRPPQTVMNTGELFF.